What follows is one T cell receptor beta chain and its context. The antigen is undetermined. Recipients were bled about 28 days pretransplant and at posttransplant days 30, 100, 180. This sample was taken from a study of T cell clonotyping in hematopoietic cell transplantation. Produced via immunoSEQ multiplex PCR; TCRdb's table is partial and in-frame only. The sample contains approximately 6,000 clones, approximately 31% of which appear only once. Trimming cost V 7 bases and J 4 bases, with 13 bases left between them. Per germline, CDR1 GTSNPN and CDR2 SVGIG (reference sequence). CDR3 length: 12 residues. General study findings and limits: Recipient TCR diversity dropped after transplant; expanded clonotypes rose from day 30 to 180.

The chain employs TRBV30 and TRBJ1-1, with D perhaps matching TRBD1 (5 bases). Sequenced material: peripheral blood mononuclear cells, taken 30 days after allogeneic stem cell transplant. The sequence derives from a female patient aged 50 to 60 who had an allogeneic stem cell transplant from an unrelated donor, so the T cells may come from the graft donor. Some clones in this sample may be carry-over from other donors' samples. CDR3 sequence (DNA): TGTGCCTCAAAGCGGGGACCCACTGAAGCTTTCTTT. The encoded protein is CASKRGPTEAFF.